These 11 T cell receptor beta chains were all obtained from the same sample, sequenced in a study of T cell repertoires in cytomegalovirus infection. MiXCR, run by TCRdb on the reads, gives a single entry per CDR3 protein. The sample lists 450,000 to 600,000 distinct CDR3 sequences; about 44% were seen once. No antigen has been assigned to these receptors. The sample in question was cultured PBMCs, obtained from culture after CMV antigen stimulation. The receptors stem from a human donor in good health (CMV status not recorded). Some clones in this sample may be carry-over from other donors' samples.

This clonotype came up a few times. The V and J genes are TRBV6-2 or TRBV6-3 and TRBJ1-1; possibly TRBD1 for D (6 bases). Trimming shortened V by 0 bases and J by 6 bases, and 17 bases separated the two germline ends. Germline CDR1 and CDR2: MNHEY and SVGEGT. This CDR3 is 16 amino acids long. The CDR3 here is CASSYSFPGAISEAFF. The CDR3 region has the DNA TGTGCCAGCAGTTACTCGTTTCCAGGGGCGATCTCTGAAGCTTTCTTT.

The table lists this clonotype with a few counts. The chain couples TRBV7-2 to TRBJ1-5; possibly TRBD1 for D (5 bases). The length of the CDR3 is 15 residues. Germline V gene data show CDR1 as SGHTA and CDR2 as FQGNSA. V gave up 2 bases and J gave up 0 bases, with 8 bases separating them. This CDR3 reads CASSLWGNSNQPQHF. CDR3 DNA: TGTGCCAGCAGCTTATGGGGGAATAGCAATCAGCCCCAGCATTTT.

This clonotype was picked up one time. The J gene is TRBJ1-3, the V gene TRBV7-9, with no clear D. The CDR3 extends over 13 amino acids. Germline CDR1 SEHNR, CDR2 FQNEAQ (reference sequence). Deletions cut 6 bases from V and 0 bases from J, with 6 bases between. DNA for the CDR3: TGTGCCAGCAGGCCAGACTCTGGAAACACCATATATTTT. Protein: CASRPDSGNTIYF.

This clonotype was seen more than once but under ten times. The chain employs TRBV7-6 and TRBJ2-7, with D tentatively TRBD1 (6 bases). Trimming cost V 4 bases and J 6 bases, with 10 bases left between them. This CDR3 spans 12 amino acids. The germline V gene encodes CDR1 SGHVS and CDR2 FNYEAQ. The CDR3 loop reads CASSSRGPEQYF. CDR3 in DNA: TGTGCCAGCAGCTCCAGGGGTCCCGAGCAGTACTTC.

The sample holds many counts of this clonotype. This chain connects TRBV7-2 to TRBJ1-1; 8 bases are shared with TRBD1. This CDR3 has 18 amino acids. V trimming: 3 bases; J trimming: 0 bases; junction bases outside the gene matches: 12. Germline CDR1 SGHTA, CDR2 FQGNSA. The CDR3 DNA reads TGTGCCAGCAGCTTCCCGAGCAGGGGGCGCTGGATGAACACTGAAGCTTTCTTT. This sequence encodes CASSFPSRGRWMNTEAFF.

The chain is built from TRBV4-3 and TRBJ1-1; 9 bases line up with TRBD1. Germline lookup yields CDR1 LGHNA and CDR2 YSLEER. This CDR3 has 15 amino acids. V trimming: 1 base; J trimming: 4 bases; junction bases outside the gene matches: 4. CDR3 DNA sequence: TGCGCCAGCAGCCAAGCCGAGACAGGGGGCACTGAAGCTTTCTTT. Translating it yields CASSQAETGGTEAFF.

Many counts were recorded for this clonotype. The chain carries TRBV7-2 and TRBJ1-1, with a tentative D call TRBD1 (6 bases). Germline loops: CDR1 SGHTA, CDR2 FQGNSA. Trimming shortened V by 5 bases and J by 4 bases, and 23 bases separated the two germline ends. There are 17 residues in the CDR3. DNA of the CDR3: TGTGCCAGCAGCCCCTCGGGGGCTGGCTCCGTGAGCACTGAAGCTTTCTTT. Translation gives CASSPSGAGSVSTEAFF.

This chain uses TRBV7-2 with TRBJ1-1, with D perhaps matching TRBD1 (5 bases). V lost 2 bases and J 0 bases, leaving 13 bases between the germline ends. The germline CDR1 and CDR2 sequences are SGHTA and FQGNSA. This CDR3 has 16 residues. The CDR3 sequence is CASSLRPSGLNTEAFF. In nucleotides, the CDR3 is TGTGCCAGCAGCTTAAGACCGTCAGGGCTGAACACTGAAGCTTTCTTT.

The CDR3, as DNA: TGTGCCAGCAGCTCGGCGCCCCCCCCCGGGACCCTAACGCAGTATTTT. It translates to CASSSAPPPGTLTQYF. V gene TRBV7-2 combines with J gene TRBJ2-3; D may match TRBD1 or TRBD2 (5 bases each). Trimming pared 4 bases from V and 9 bases from J, leaving 23 bases between. In germline, CDR1 is SGHTA, CDR2 FQGNSA. This CDR3 is built from 16 residues.

The sample holds many counts of this clonotype. V usage is TRBV7-8 and J usage is TRBJ2-7; tentative D call: TRBD1 (6 bases). CDR3 length: 14 amino acids. Trimming removed 4 bases at V and 5 bases at J, with 15 bases between. The V gene's germline CDR1 is SGHVS and CDR2 FQNEAQ. The CDR3 region has the DNA TGTGCCAGCAGCTGGGACACCCCTGGCGACGAGCAGTACTTC. It yields the protein CASSWDTPGDEQYF.

The chain employs TRBV10-3 and TRBJ1-2; D is possibly TRBD1 (6 bases). Germline loops: CDR1 ENHRY, CDR2 SYGVKD. V was pared by 0 bases and J by 8 bases, with 19 bases between. The length of the CDR3 is 16 residues. The CDR3 DNA reads as TGTGCCATCAGTGAGTCCCAGGGGTCGCGAGTATACGGCTACACCTTC. Protein sequence: CAISESQGSRVYGYTF.